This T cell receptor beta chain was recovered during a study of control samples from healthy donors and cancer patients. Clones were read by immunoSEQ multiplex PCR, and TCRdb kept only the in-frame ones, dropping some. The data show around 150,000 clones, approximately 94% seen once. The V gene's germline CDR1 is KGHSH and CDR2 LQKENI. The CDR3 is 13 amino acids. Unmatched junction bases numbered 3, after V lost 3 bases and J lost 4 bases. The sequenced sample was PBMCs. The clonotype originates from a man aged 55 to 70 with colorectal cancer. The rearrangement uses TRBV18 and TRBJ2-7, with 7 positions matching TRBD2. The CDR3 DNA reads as TGTGCCAGCTCACCTTCGGGGGGATACGAGCAGTACTTC. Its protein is CASSPSGGYEQYF.